One sample yielded the 8 T cell receptor beta chains listed below, sequenced in a study of cytomegalovirus exposure and HLA in healthy donors. Use of 60 Vbeta and 13 Jbeta primers characterized the PCR. TCRdb keeps only in-frame clones here, not all; method: immunoSEQ multiplex PCR. The sample shows around 150,000 clones, roughly 86% of them seen only once. The sequencing sample was made of PBMCs. The receptors shown here come from a woman in her thirties or forties in good health and CMV-seronegative.

This clone was recorded a few times. This rearrangement joins TRBV20-1 to TRBJ1-4; TRBD1 matches 7 bases. The CDR3 contains 11 residues. V trimming: 0 bases; J trimming: 13 bases; junction bases outside the gene matches: 2. Germline lookup yields CDR1 DFQATT and CDR2 SNEGSKA (reference sequence). CDR3 sequence: CSAREQGRLFF. The CDR3 DNA sequence: TGCAGTGCTAGAGAACAGGGGCGACTGTTTTTT.

The J gene is TRBJ2-7, the V gene TRBV11-2; TRBD2 aligns across 11 bases. This CDR3 comprises 16 residues. The germline V gene has CDR1 SGHAT and CDR2 FQNNGV. Trimming took 4 bases from V and 0 from J; bases not matched to a gene: 5. CDR3 nucleotides: TGTGCCAGCAGCTCCCCGGGACTAGCGGTCTCCTACGAGCAGTACTTC. Residues: CASSSPGLAVSYEQYF.

This chain uses TRBV30 with TRBJ2-7; the D is unclear. This CDR3 has 13 residues. Germline V gene lookup returns CDR1 GTSNPN and CDR2 SVGIG (reference sequence). Trimming took off 5 bases at V and 0 bases at J, with 11 bases between the two ends. The CDR3 DNA follows: TGTGCCTGGGCACGGAGCTTCTCCTACGAGCAGTACTTC. Its translation: CAWARSFSYEQYF.

This clone was seen once. The chain recombines TRBV30 with TRBJ1-5, with D maybe TRBD1 (6 bases). Trimming pared 5 bases from V and 4 bases from J, leaving 12 bases between. This CDR3 contains 13 residues. CDR1 and CDR2 (germline): GTSNPN, SVGIG (reference sequence). The CDR3 loop is CAWQGTGNQPQHF. The CDR3 DNA is TGTGCCTGGCAGGGGACGGGGAATCAGCCCCAGCATTTT.

V is TRBV6-5 and J is TRBJ2-5, with 10 bases identical to TRBD2. The junction had 7 bases not matched to a gene; V was cut back by 4 bases and J by 5 bases. CDR1 and CDR2 from the germline V gene are MNHEY and SVGAGI. The CDR3 is made up of 15 amino acids. DNA of the CDR3: TGTGCCAGCAGTTCAGCGGGAGGGCCGGGTGAGACCCAGTACTTC. Translated: CASSSAGGPGETQYF.

The chain is built from TRBV11-3 and TRBJ2-7; possibly TRBD2 for D (6 bases). The germline V gene encodes CDR1 SGHNT and CDR2 YENEEA. The ends were cut back, 5 bases at V and 2 bases at J, with 19 bases in the middle. The CDR3 has 16 residues. CDR3 coding DNA: TGTGCCAGCAGCACTAGTGGGTCTGGCGGGGCCTACGAGCAGTACTTC. Translated, it gives CASSTSGSGGAYEQYF. Full variable domain (outside the CDR3, taken from reference TRBV11-3 and TRBJ2-7): EAGVVQSPRYKIIEKKQPVAFWCNPISGHNTLYWYLQNLGQGPELLIRYENEEAVDDSQLPKDRFSAERLKGVDSTLKIQPAELGDSAVYLCASSTSGSGGAYEQYFGPGTRLTVT.

The table lists this clone with a few counts. The chain couples TRBV27 to TRBJ2-1, with 10 bases that match TRBD2. The CDR3 extends over 16 amino acids. The germline V gene has CDR1 MNHEY and CDR2 SMNVEV (reference sequence). Trimming removed 8 bases from V and 3 bases from J; junction bases left unmatched: 10. This CDR3 is CASCPLAGGGYNEQFF. CDR3 nucleotides: TGTGCCAGCTGCCCCTTAGCGGGAGGCGGCTACAATGAGCAGTTCTTC.

The V call is TRBV6-6, the J call TRBJ1-3, with a tentative D call TRBD1 (6 bases). V was clipped by 8 bases and J by 2 bases, with 16 bases between them. CDR1 is MNHNY, CDR2 SVGAGI, per germline (reference sequence). The CDR3 extends over 15 amino acids. CDR3 sequence: CASAYDRPPGNTIYF. CDR3 sequence (DNA): TGTGCCAGCGCCTATGACAGGCCTCCTGGAAACACCATATATTTT.